This T cell receptor beta chain was documented in a study of blood T cell repertoires in COVID-19. Recruitment covered 25 or so US areas and drew participants whose ages spanned about 18 to 89 years. Participant-given clinical history determined each cohort assignment. Between the trimmed V and J ends, which lost 1 base and 3 bases, there was a span of 5 bases. CDR3 length: 13 amino acids. CDR1 is MNHNS, CDR2 SASEGT, per germline. Assay used: immunoSEQ multiplex PCR; TCRdb lists only in-frame clones, some missing. The data show more than 400,000 clones, 87% seen once. This TCR came from a woman younger than 35 who had recovered from COVID-19. What was sequenced was PBMCs or T cells enriched from blood (not recorded which). The chain uses TRBV6-1 and TRBJ2-3; D unresolved. CDR3: CASSEDWTDTQYF. The CDR3 DNA is TGTGCCAGCAGTGAAGACTGGACAGATACGCAGTATTTT.